The 11 T cell receptor beta chains presented below share a single source sample, sequenced in a study of cytomegalovirus exposure and HLA in healthy donors. Here immunoSEQ multiplex PCR was the method, and the copy in TCRdb shows in-frame clones only, minus some. The sample carries about 64,000 clones, roughly 94% recorded once. Sequencing input: PBMCs. The origin of the receptors is a young woman in good health and CMV-seropositive.

This clone was recorded once. The chain couples TRBV6-5 to TRBJ1-1; the D gene is possibly TRBD1 (6 bases). CDR3 length: 12 amino acids. Trimming took 11 bases from V and 8 from J, leaving 18 bases between them. Germline V gives CDR1 MNHEY, CDR2 SVGAGI. CDR3 region: CALRSRGGEAFF. CDR3 DNA sequence: TGTGCCCTCAGGTCAAGGGGGGGCGAAGCTTTCTTT.

V is TRBV28 and J is TRBJ1-1, with 9 bases identical to TRBD1. The V segment lost 1 base and the J segment 6 bases; nucleotides outside the gene matches: 6. This CDR3 has 15 amino acids. Germline-derived CDR1 and CDR2 are MDHEN and SYDVKM. The CDR3 nucleotides read TGTGCCAGCAGTTTATTCGGGACAGGGCAGGCTGAAGCTTTCTTT. This sequence encodes CASSLFGTGQAEAFF.

The chain joins TRBV4-1 to TRBJ2-2, with 7 bases identical to TRBD2. Trimming removed 0 bases from V and 6 bases from J; junction bases left unmatched: 4. Per the germline V gene, CDR1 is MGHRA and CDR2 is YSYEKL. This CDR3 contains 15 residues. CDR3 in amino acids: CASSQDWAGAGELFF. DNA of the CDR3: TGCGCCAGCAGCCAAGATTGGGCGGGAGCCGGGGAGCTGTTTTTT.

This chain joins TRBV27 and TRBJ2-1, with D perhaps matching TRBD1 (6 bases). The CDR3 is 14 residues long. Trimming stripped 5 bases from V and 7 bases from J, with 15 bases between. Germline V CDR1 and CDR2: MNHEY, SMNVEV (reference sequence). CDR3 nucleotides: TGTGCCAGCAGTGCGCTGGGCCAGGGGAATGAGCAGTTCTTC. Translating gives CASSALGQGNEQFF.

The CDR3 sequence is CASRTGRGITEAFF. The DNA for the CDR3 is TGTGCCAGTAGGACAGGGCGTGGTATCACTGAAGCTTTCTTT. The chain links TRBV19 to TRBJ1-1; 7 bases match TRBD1. J gave up 4 bases and V 6 bases, and 8 bases lay outside the gene matches. The length of the CDR3 is 14 residues. The germline gives CDR1 LNHDA, CDR2 SQIVND (reference sequence).

The V call is TRBV5-1, the J call TRBJ2-2; 9 bases agree with TRBD2. The trim removed 4 bases at V and 5 bases at J, leaving 9 bases unmatched. Germline assignment: CDR1 SGHRS and CDR2 YFSETQ. This CDR3 region has 16 residues. Written as DNA, the CDR3 is TGCGCCAGCAGCAACCGGGGACTAGCACCGACCGGGGAGCTGTTTTTT. Its translation is CASSNRGLAPTGELFF.

This chain links TRBV4-2 with TRBJ2-5; 9 bases agree with TRBD2. The V gene end was trimmed by 1 base and the J gene end by 3 bases; junction bases not matched to a gene: 3. Germline CDR1 reads LGHNA; CDR2 reads YNFKEQ. This CDR3 has 15 residues. The DNA for the CDR3 is TGTGCCAGCAGCCAAGGGGGACTAGCAGAAGAGACCCAGTACTTC. Translated: CASSQGGLAEETQYF.

The chain carries TRBV4-3 and TRBJ2-7; TRBD1 might be the D (5 bases). Trimming left V 2 bases short and J 4 bases short, with 15 bases between. CDR1 and CDR2 from the germline V gene are LGHNA and YSLEER. The CDR3 loop spans 15 amino acids. This CDR3 is CASSQNQGNGYEQYF. CDR3 nucleotide sequence: TGCGCCAGCAGCCAAAACCAGGGAAATGGGTACGAGCAGTACTTC.

The rearrangement links TRBV5-1 to TRBJ2-5, with a weak D call TRBD2 (5 bases). V lost 0 bases to trimming and J lost 3 bases, with 18 bases between them. Germline V lookup: CDR1 SGHRS, CDR2 YFSETQ. The CDR3 totals 17 residues. The CDR3 nucleotides are TGCGCCAGCAGCTTGGTGGCGGGCGCGGGCGGAAAAGAGACCCAGTACTTC. Its translation is CASSLVAGAGGKETQYF.

V is TRBV10-3 and J is TRBJ2-2, with 8 bases that match TRBD2. The CDR3 covers 15 residues. The junction had 9 bases not matched to a gene; V was cut back by 6 bases and J by 6 bases. Germline CDR1 and CDR2: ENHRY and SYGVKD. This CDR3 is CAISRNGGEAGELFF. The CDR3 DNA is TGTGCCATCAGCCGTAACGGGGGGGAAGCCGGGGAGCTGTTTTTT.

The J gene is TRBJ1-4, the V gene TRBV11-2; 10 positions match TRBD1. Germline V gene data show CDR1 as SGHAT and CDR2 as FQNNGV. This CDR3 contains 15 residues. J gave up 6 bases and V 4 bases, and 5 bases lay outside the gene matches. The CDR3 sequence is CASSYSGTGDEKLFF. The CDR3 DNA reads as TGTGCCAGCAGCTACTCCGGGACAGGGGATGAAAAACTGTTTTTT.